What follows are 14 T cell receptor beta chains derived from one specimen sequenced in a study of blood T cell repertoires in COVID-19. TCRdb's copy holds only in-frame clones and misses some; the assay was immunoSEQ multiplex PCR. The sample lists some 250,000 clones, approximately 86% seen once, with approximately 0.8% in the top ten. Sequenced material: peripheral blood. Receptor source: a woman in her twenties or thirties with acute or convalescent COVID-19.

V and J are TRBV11-2 and TRBJ2-1; 9 positions agree with TRBD1. The CDR3 runs to 15 residues. The germline gives CDR1 SGHAT, CDR2 FQNNGV. Losses at the gene ends were 5 bases for V and 4 bases for J; bases not matched to a gene: 6. CDR3 in DNA: TGTGCCAGCAGCCCCGGGACAGGGTCGTACAATGAGCAGTTCTTC. Its translation: CASSPGTGSYNEQFF.

The DNA of the CDR3 is TGTGCCAGCAGAACACAGGGGATTCACACTGAAGCTTTCTTT. It translates to CASRTQGIHTEAFF. The chain carries TRBV6-5 and TRBJ1-1, with 7 bases aligning to TRBD1. V gave up 6 bases and J gave up 3 bases; unmatched junction bases: 7. CDR3 length equals 14 residues. Germline assignment: CDR1 MNHEY and CDR2 SVGAGI.

This clone has just one count. V usage is TRBV13 and J usage is TRBJ2-1; TRBD2 aligns across 11 bases. Germline values: CDR1 PRHDT, CDR2 FYEKMQ (reference sequence). Losses at the gene ends were 5 bases for V and 6 bases for J; bases not matched to a gene: 6. There are 15 residues in the CDR3. This CDR3 reads CASSPPGLAVNEQFF. In DNA form, the CDR3 reads TGTGCCAGCAGCCCTCCGGGACTAGCGGTCAATGAGCAGTTCTTC.

This clone showed up just a few times. This chain connects TRBV27 to TRBJ2-1; 10 nucleotides agree with TRBD1. Per the germline V gene, CDR1 is MNHEY and CDR2 is SMNVEV (reference sequence). The CDR3 spans 15 residues. V trimming: 3 bases; J trimming: 7 bases; junction bases outside the gene matches: 6. The CDR3 nucleotides are TGTGCCAGCAGTTTGACAGGGGGCCTATGGAATGAGCAGTTCTTC. Its protein is CASSLTGGLWNEQFF.

V usage is TRBV6-5 and J usage is TRBJ2-5; 7 bases fit TRBD2. The junction had 10 bases not matched to a gene; V was cut back by 8 bases and J by 4 bases. This CDR3 is 14 amino acids long. Germline V CDR1 and CDR2: MNHEY, SVGAGI. The CDR3 DNA reads as TGTGCCAGCGTGGGCGGGAGATCGGTAGAGACCCAGTACTTC. Its translation is CASVGGRSVETQYF.

The count of this clone is one. The chain combines TRBV5-1 with TRBJ2-7; TRBD1 matches at 9 bases. The V segment lost 0 bases and the J segment 1 base; nucleotides outside the gene matches: 5. CDR3 length: 16 amino acids. Per germline, CDR1 SGHRS and CDR2 YFSETQ. CDR3 amino acids: CASSLAMTGGSYEQYF. The CDR3 DNA reads TGCGCCAGCAGCTTGGCTATGACAGGGGGTTCCTACGAGCAGTACTTC.

The CDR3 DNA sequence: TGTGCCAGCAGCCTAGGAACAGGGAACGGCTACACCTTC. It translates to CASSLGTGNGYTF. The chain uses TRBV25-1 and TRBJ1-2; possible D gene TRBD1, 6 bases. The CDR3 consists of 13 residues. The V end lost 6 bases, the J end lost 8 bases, and 16 bases lay between the germline ends. Germline V CDR1 and CDR2: MGHDK, SYGVNS.

The chain carries TRBV4-1 and TRBJ2-1, with D possibly being TRBD2 (6 bases). The germline V gene has CDR1 MGHRA and CDR2 YSYEKL. The CDR3 is 14 amino acids. V was trimmed by 0 bases and J by 4 bases, leaving 7 bases between them. The CDR3 DNA is TGCGCCAGCAGCCAAGAACGGGAGTACAATGAGCAGTTCTTC. Amino acid sequence: CASSQEREYNEQFF.

The chain combines TRBV5-6 with TRBJ2-1; D unclear. Germline lookup yields CDR1 SGHDT and CDR2 YYEEEE. This CDR3 contains 15 residues. Between the trimmed V and J ends, which lost 0 bases and 0 bases, there was a span of 7 bases. The CDR3 bases are TGTGCCAGCAGCTTGGGCCTGAGCTCCTACAATGAGCAGTTCTTC. It specifies CASSLGLSSYNEQFF.

The chain carries TRBV19 and TRBJ1-3, with no clear D. Germline V lookup: CDR1 LNHDA, CDR2 SQIVND (reference sequence). The CDR3 sequence is 12 residues long. Trimming cost V 5 bases and J 3 bases, with 5 bases left between them. The CDR3 here is CASSQFGNTIYF. The CDR3 bases are TGTGCCAGTAGTCAATTTGGAAACACCATATATTTT.

This clone showed up just once. The rearrangement links TRBV19 to TRBJ1-1; weak D call: TRBD1 (5 bases). Germline loops: CDR1 LNHDA, CDR2 SQIVND (reference sequence). This CDR3 region has 14 residues. Trimming left V 6 bases short and J 1 base short, with 12 bases between. Here the CDR3 reads CASRLRQSNTEAFF. The CDR3 DNA sequence: TGTGCCAGTAGATTACGACAGTCGAACACTGAAGCTTTCTTT.

The chain links TRBV7-2 to TRBJ2-7; 13 bases fit TRBD2. The V gene's germline CDR1 is SGHTA and CDR2 FQGNSA. The CDR3 runs 14 residues. V shed 5 bases, J shed 3 bases, and the junction held 1 base outside the gene matches. The CDR3 reads CASSRTSGGYEQYF. The CDR3, as DNA: TGTGCCAGCAGCCGGACTAGCGGGGGCTACGAGCAGTACTTC.

V usage is TRBV3-1 (or the pseudogene TRBV3-2) and J usage is TRBJ2-3, with D tentatively TRBD2 (5 bases). This CDR3 has 15 residues. CDR1 and CDR2 from the germline V gene are LGHDT and YNNKEL (reference sequence). V was pared by 0 bases and J by 7 bases, with 14 bases between. The CDR3 sequence: CASSQESGSINTQYF. CDR3 nucleotides: TGTGCCAGCAGCCAAGAAAGTGGGAGCATAAATACGCAGTATTTT.

The chain has TRBV7-6 and TRBJ2-7; 8 bases align to TRBD1. CDR1 and CDR2 (germline): SGHVS, FNYEAQ. V shed 1 base, J shed 2 bases, and the junction held 4 bases outside the gene matches. The CDR3 runs 15 residues. The CDR3 sequence: CASSLGQGPPYEQYF. The CDR3 DNA sequence: TGTGCCAGCAGCTTAGGACAGGGGCCTCCCTACGAGCAGTACTTC.